The 25 T cell receptor beta chains reported below all come from one sample, sequenced in a study of T-cell memory formation after mild COVID-19. Via MiXCR, TCRdb re-called the 5' RACE reads, giving one row per CDR3 protein. This table holds 340,000 or so distinct CDR3 sequences, 10% to 15% found once. The sequencing sample was made of PBMCs or a T cell subset sorted from them (not recorded which). The receptors come from a man aged 18 to 30 who had mild COVID-19 (a few samples of this study predate the infection). Cell type and time point are not known.

The V call is TRBV7-9, the J call TRBJ2-3; TRBD2 agrees at 11 bases. The germline CDR1 and CDR2 sequences are SEHNR and FQNEAQ (reference sequence). This CDR3 has 20 amino acids. V was pared by 5 bases and J by 2 bases, with 18 bases of the junction left unmatched. This CDR3 is CASSPPTSGVLAIITDTQYF. The CDR3 DNA is TGTGCCAGCAGCCCACCGACTAGCGGGGTCCTCGCCATTATCACAGATACGCAGTATTTT. Using reference TRBV7-9 and TRBJ2-3 for the parts outside the CDR3, the full variable domain is DTGVSQNPRHKITKRGQNVTFRCDPISEHNRLYWYRQTLGQGPEFLTYFQNEAQLEKSRLLSDRFSAERPKGSFSTLEIQRTEQGDSAMYLCASSPPTSGVLAIITDTQYFGPGTRLTVL.

The chain joins TRBV4-3 to TRBJ2-1; D is uncertain. Germline V gene lookup returns CDR1 LGHNA and CDR2 YSLEER. V was clipped by 1 base and J by 2 bases, with 6 bases between them. The CDR3 extends over 14 amino acids. The CDR3 protein is CASSQGIAYNEQFF. The CDR3 bases are TGCGCCAGCAGCCAAGGCATAGCCTACAATGAGCAGTTCTTC.

This clonotype came up a few times. This sequence joins TRBV4-3 and TRBJ2-1, with D perhaps TRBD1 (6 bases). CDR1 is LGHNA and CDR2 is YSLEER in the germline V gene. The CDR3 spans 13 residues. V lost 0 bases to trimming and J lost 13 bases, with 13 bases between them. CDR3 amino acids: CASSQEGDTRQFF. The CDR3 bases are TGCGCCAGCAGCCAAGAAGGGGACACCCGTCAGTTCTTC.

CDR3 DNA sequence: TGCAGCGTCGCGGGACGTTTGGGGAACACTGAAGCTTTCTTT. This translates into CSVAGRLGNTEAFF. The rearrangement links TRBV29-1 to TRBJ1-1; TRBD1 is a possible D gene (5 bases). The V and J ends lost 6 bases and 1 base respectively, with 15 bases between them. Per germline, CDR1 SQVTM and CDR2 ANQGSEA. The CDR3 is 14 amino acids.

There are a few counts of this clonotype. The chain carries TRBV10-3 and TRBJ1-2; TRBD1 matches at 8 bases. The CDR3 is 13 amino acids. CDR1 and CDR2 (germline): ENHRY, SYGVKD. After removal of 6 bases from V and 7 bases from J, the junction contained 7 bases not matched to a gene. The CDR3 here is CAIRETGDTGYTF. The CDR3 nucleotides read TGTGCCATCAGGGAGACAGGGGATACTGGCTACACCTTC.

The rearrangement uses TRBV20-1 and TRBJ1-5; D gene ambiguous. From germline, CDR1 is DFQATT and CDR2 SNEGSKA (reference sequence). CDR3 length equals 13 residues. Between the trimmed V and J ends, which lost 3 bases and 5 bases, there was a span of 11 bases. The DNA for the CDR3 is TGCAGTGCTAGTAGCAGGAGTGATCAGCCCCAGCATTTT. Its protein product is CSASSRSDQPQHF.

This rearrangement joins TRBV11-2 to TRBJ2-1; D remains unclear. Deletions cut 5 bases from V and 6 bases from J, with 11 bases between. The CDR3 extends over 13 amino acids. Germline-derived CDR1 and CDR2 are SGHAT and FQNNGV. For the CDR3, the DNA is TGTGCCAGCAGCCCCCCGTTCGCCAATGAGCAGTTCTTC. This gives the protein CASSPPFANEQFF.

This chain connects TRBV14 to TRBJ1-1; maybe TRBD1 (6 bases). Trimming removed 4 bases from V and 5 bases from J, with 14 bases in between. The length of the CDR3 is 14 residues. Germline CDR1 SGHDN, CDR2 FVKESK. In DNA form, the CDR3 reads TGTGCCAGCAGCCGGCGGGTTCAGGGGACTGAAGCTTTCTTT. Translation gives CASSRRVQGTEAFF.

The gene calls are TRBV10-3 and TRBJ2-2, with 9 positions matching TRBD2. Germline CDR1 reads ENHRY; CDR2 reads SYGVKD. The CDR3 is 14 residues long. The trim removed 10 bases at V and 4 bases at J, leaving 7 bases unmatched. DNA of the CDR3: TGTGCCACGAAGACTAGCGGCGGCACCGGGGAGCTGTTTTTT. This codes for CATKTSGGTGELFF.

This clonotype has more than one count but fewer than ten. The chain carries TRBV6-2 or TRBV6-3 and TRBJ2-3; D assignment may be TRBD1 or TRBD2 (5 bases each). The germline V gene encodes CDR1 MNHEY and CDR2 SVGEGT. Trimming removed 6 bases at V and 5 bases at J, with 9 bases between. This CDR3 contains 12 residues. The CDR3 nucleotides are TGTGCCAGCAGGGGGGACGGAGATACGCAGTATTTT. Its protein product is CASRGDGDTQYF.

The chain combines TRBV7-6 with TRBJ2-5, with D uncertain. The germline gives CDR1 SGHVS, CDR2 FNYEAQ. With 1 base removed from V and 6 bases from J, the gap between germline ends came to 6 bases. The CDR3 runs to 12 residues. CDR3 coding DNA: TGTGCCAGCAGCTTAGGGCGTAAGACCCAGTACTTC. Translating gives CASSLGRKTQYF.

V usage is TRBV5-6 and J usage is TRBJ2-5; possible D gene TRBD1, 6 bases. The CDR3 runs to 14 residues. Trimming left V 4 bases short and J 5 bases short, with 15 bases between. CDR1 SGHDT and CDR2 YYEEEE come from the germline V gene. CDR3 loop: CASSVTGTLETQYF. In DNA form, the CDR3 reads TGTGCCAGCAGCGTCACAGGGACGCTGGAGACCCAGTACTTC. The full variable domain, completed using reference TRBV5-6 and TRBJ2-5, is DAGVTQSPTHLIKTRGQQVTLRCSPKSGHDTVSWYQQALGQGPQFIFQYYEEEERQRGNFPDRFSGHQFPNYSSELNVNALLLGDSALYLCASSVTGTLETQYFGPGTRLLVL.

This chain links TRBV4-1 with TRBJ2-5; a possible D gene is TRBD2 (6 bases). This CDR3 comprises 17 residues. The germline V gene encodes CDR1 MGHRA and CDR2 YSYEKL. The V end was cut by 3 bases, the J end by 4 bases, with 21 bases between. CDR3: CASSQLVMGEASETQYF. The CDR3 coding sequence is TGCGCCAGCAGCCAGCTCGTGATGGGGGAGGCTTCAGAGACCCAGTACTTC.

This clonotype was picked up a small number of times. The V and J genes are TRBV29-1 and TRBJ1-2; tentative D call: TRBD1 (5 bases). Germline V gene data show CDR1 as SQVTM and CDR2 as ANQGSEA. Trimming pared 4 bases from V and 4 bases from J, leaving 10 bases between. This CDR3 region has 12 residues. The CDR3 protein is CSVVDNGYGYTF. DNA for the CDR3: TGCAGCGTTGTGGACAACGGCTATGGCTACACCTTC.

Ten or more counts support this clonotype. The chain joins TRBV7-9 to TRBJ2-1; D may be TRBD1 (5 bases). Germline loops: CDR1 SEHNR, CDR2 FQNEAQ (reference sequence). The CDR3 consists of 13 residues. V shed 3 bases and J shed 6 bases, with 9 bases lying between them. CDR3 sequence: CASSLDMGNEQFF. CDR3 nucleotides: TGTGCCAGCAGCTTGGACATGGGCAATGAGCAGTTCTTC.

This clonotype has just a few counts. This sequence joins TRBV27 and TRBJ1-4, with TRBD1 identical over 7 bases. The CDR3 is 15 amino acids. From germline, CDR1 is MNHEY and CDR2 SMNVEV (reference sequence). Trimming took 6 bases from V and 8 from J; bases not matched to a gene: 12. Here the CDR3 reads CASSQQGQRGEKLFF. The DNA for the CDR3 is TGTGCCAGCAGCCAGCAGGGACAGAGGGGGGAAAAACTGTTTTTT.

A few counts support this clonotype. The chain carries TRBV6-5 and TRBJ2-5; D gene unclear. CDR1 and CDR2 from the germline V gene are MNHEY and SVGAGI. This CDR3 has 15 amino acids. V dropped 0 bases and J dropped 5 bases, with 13 bases sitting between them. The CDR3 coding sequence is TGTGCCAGCAGTTACTCAATCGCCCAGGTGGAGACCCAGTACTTC. Amino acid sequence: CASSYSIAQVETQYF.

This clonotype was recorded a few times. This chain connects TRBV6-1 to TRBJ1-1; D is perhaps TRBD1 (5 bases). The CDR3 runs to 14 residues. The V gene lost 7 bases and the J gene lost 4 bases, with 16 bases spanning the gap. Germline lookup yields CDR1 MNHNS and CDR2 SASEGT. CDR3 sequence: CASNPTGDGTEAFF. CDR3 sequence (DNA): TGTGCCAGCAACCCAACGGGGGACGGCACTGAAGCTTTCTTT.

This clonotype was seen once. The chain is built from TRBV6-6 and TRBJ2-7; D is perhaps TRBD1 (5 bases). Germline V lookup: CDR1 MNHNY, CDR2 SVGAGI (reference sequence). The ends were cut back, 0 bases at V and 6 bases at J, with 15 bases in the middle. There are 15 residues in the CDR3. CDR3 in amino acids: CASSYSGDSPLEQYF. Here the CDR3 DNA reads TGTGCCAGCAGTTACTCAGGGGATTCCCCTCTCGAGCAGTACTTC.

This clonotype was observed a few times. The chain links TRBV12-3 or TRBV12-4 to TRBJ2-1, with 10 bases matching TRBD2. The CDR3 is 14 residues long. The V segment lost 5 bases and the J segment 3 bases; nucleotides outside the gene matches: 1. This CDR3 reads CASSGTSVYNEQFF. For the CDR3, the DNA is TGTGCCAGCAGTGGGACTAGCGTCTACAATGAGCAGTTCTTC.

This clonotype showed up just a few times. The rearrangement joins TRBV29-1 to TRBJ2-2, with a tentative D call TRBD2 (5 bases). Germline V gene sequence: CDR1 SQVTM, CDR2 ANQGSEA. With 5 bases removed from V and 9 bases from J, the gap between germline ends came to 16 bases. The CDR3 is 13 amino acids. The CDR3 DNA reads TGCAGCGTTCGGCTAGCTCCCCTCCGGGAGCTGTTTTTT. Translation gives CSVRLAPLRELFF.

Only a few counts were recorded for this clonotype. V is TRBV12-5 and J is TRBJ2-7; 10 bases agree with TRBD1. The junction had 5 bases not matched to a gene; V was cut back by 5 bases and J by 4 bases. This CDR3 is built from 14 residues. The germline V gene has CDR1 LGHNT and CDR2 FRNRAP. The CDR3 DNA is TGTGCTAGTGGTCCGGGGACAGGGGTGTACGAGCAGTACTTC. It encodes CASGPGTGVYEQYF.

This clonotype has only a few counts. This chain uses TRBV2 with TRBJ2-3; 10 bases map to TRBD2. Trimming removed 5 bases from V and 6 bases from J; junction bases left unmatched: 2. Germline V CDR1 and CDR2: SNHLY, FYNNEI. The CDR3 totals 13 residues. In DNA form, the CDR3 reads TGTGCCAGCAGTAGGACTAGCGGTGATACGCAGTATTTT. Amino acids: CASSRTSGDTQYF.

This clonotype came up a few times. This chain uses TRBV6-5 with TRBJ1-2, with D unresolved. Germline CDR1 MNHEY, CDR2 SVGAGI. V was trimmed by 5 bases and J by 8 bases, leaving 12 bases between them. The CDR3 extends over 12 amino acids. CDR3 region: CASSAFSGGYTF. The CDR3 nucleotides read TGTGCCAGCAGTGCCTTTTCGGGGGGCTACACCTTC.

This chain uses TRBV20-1 with TRBJ2-1; a possible D gene is TRBD2 (5 bases). The length of the CDR3 is 15 residues. V was pared by 0 bases and J by 5 bases, with 14 bases between. Germline CDR1 reads DFQATT; CDR2 reads SNEGSKA (reference sequence). The CDR3 loop reads CSARDPGGHDNEQFF. The CDR3 DNA is TGCAGTGCTAGAGACCCGGGCGGGCACGACAATGAGCAGTTCTTC.